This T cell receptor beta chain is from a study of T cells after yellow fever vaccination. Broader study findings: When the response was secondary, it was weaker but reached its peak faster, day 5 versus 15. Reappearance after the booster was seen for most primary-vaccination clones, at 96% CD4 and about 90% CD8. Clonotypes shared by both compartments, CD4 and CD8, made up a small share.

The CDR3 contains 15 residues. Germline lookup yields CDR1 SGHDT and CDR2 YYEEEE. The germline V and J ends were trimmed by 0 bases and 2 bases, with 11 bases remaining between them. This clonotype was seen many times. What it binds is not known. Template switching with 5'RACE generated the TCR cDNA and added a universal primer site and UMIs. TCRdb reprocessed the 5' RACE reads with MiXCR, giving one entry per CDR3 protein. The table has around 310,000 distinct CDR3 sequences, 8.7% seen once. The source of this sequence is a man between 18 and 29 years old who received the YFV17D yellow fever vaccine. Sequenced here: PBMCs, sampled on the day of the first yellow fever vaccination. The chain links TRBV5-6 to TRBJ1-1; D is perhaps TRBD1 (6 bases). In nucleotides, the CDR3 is TGTGCCAGCAGCTTGGCACCGGGGGCAAACACTGAAGCTTTCTTT. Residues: CASSLAPGANTEAFF.